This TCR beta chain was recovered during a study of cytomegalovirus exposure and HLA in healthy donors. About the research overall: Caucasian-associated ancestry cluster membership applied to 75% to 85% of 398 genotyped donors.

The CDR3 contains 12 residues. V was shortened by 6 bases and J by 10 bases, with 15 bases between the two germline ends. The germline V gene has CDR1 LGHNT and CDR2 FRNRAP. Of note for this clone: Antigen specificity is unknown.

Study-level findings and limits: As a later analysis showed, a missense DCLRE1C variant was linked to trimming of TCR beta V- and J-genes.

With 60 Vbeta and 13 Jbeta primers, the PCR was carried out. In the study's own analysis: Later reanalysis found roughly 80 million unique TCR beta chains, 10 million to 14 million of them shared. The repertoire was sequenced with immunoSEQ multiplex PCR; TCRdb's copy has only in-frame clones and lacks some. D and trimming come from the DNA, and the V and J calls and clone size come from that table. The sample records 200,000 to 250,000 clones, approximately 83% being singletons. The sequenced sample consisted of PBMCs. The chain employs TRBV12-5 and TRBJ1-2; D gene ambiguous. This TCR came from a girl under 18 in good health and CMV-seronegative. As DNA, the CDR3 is TGTGCTAGTGGGCTCGAGGCCTTTGACTACACCTTC. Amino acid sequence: CASGLEAFDYTF.